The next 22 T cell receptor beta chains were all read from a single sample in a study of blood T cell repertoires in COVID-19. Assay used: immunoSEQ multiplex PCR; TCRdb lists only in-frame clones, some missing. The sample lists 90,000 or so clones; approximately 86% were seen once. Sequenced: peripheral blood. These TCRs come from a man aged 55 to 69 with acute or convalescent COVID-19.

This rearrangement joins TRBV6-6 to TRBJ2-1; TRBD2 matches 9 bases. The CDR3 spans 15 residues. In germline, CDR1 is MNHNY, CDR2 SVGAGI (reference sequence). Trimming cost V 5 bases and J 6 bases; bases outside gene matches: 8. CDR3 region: CASSLLREGPNEQFF. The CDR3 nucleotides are TGTGCCAGCAGTCTTTTGCGGGAGGGTCCCAATGAGCAGTTCTTC.

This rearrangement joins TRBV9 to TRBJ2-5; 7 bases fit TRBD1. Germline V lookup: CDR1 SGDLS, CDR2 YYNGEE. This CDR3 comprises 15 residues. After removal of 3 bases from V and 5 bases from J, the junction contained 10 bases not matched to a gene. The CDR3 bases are TGTGCCAGCAGCGAAGTACAGGGGATGGGGGAGACCCAGTACTTC. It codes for CASSEVQGMGETQYF.

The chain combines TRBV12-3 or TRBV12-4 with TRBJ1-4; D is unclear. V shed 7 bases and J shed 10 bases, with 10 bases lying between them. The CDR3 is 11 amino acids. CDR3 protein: CASTLGGKLFF. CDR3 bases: TGTGCCAGCACCCTGGGAGGAAAACTGTTTTTT.

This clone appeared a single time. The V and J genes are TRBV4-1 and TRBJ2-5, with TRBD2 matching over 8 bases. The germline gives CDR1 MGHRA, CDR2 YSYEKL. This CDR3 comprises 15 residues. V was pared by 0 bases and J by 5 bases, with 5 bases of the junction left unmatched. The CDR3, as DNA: TGCGCCAGCAGCCAAGATCAGGGCGGGGGGGAGACCCAGTACTTC. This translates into CASSQDQGGGETQYF.

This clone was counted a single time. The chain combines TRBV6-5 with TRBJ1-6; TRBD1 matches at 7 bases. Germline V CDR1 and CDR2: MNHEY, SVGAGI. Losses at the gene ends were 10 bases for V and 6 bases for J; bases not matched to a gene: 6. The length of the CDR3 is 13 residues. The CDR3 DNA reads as TGTGCCACCGGGACAGCCTTTAATTCACCCCTCCACTTT. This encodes CATGTAFNSPLHF.

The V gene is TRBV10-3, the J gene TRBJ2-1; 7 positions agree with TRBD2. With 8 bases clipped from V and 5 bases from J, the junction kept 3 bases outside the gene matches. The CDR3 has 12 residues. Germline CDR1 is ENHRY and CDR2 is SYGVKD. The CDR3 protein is CAISAGDNEQFF. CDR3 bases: TGTGCCATCTCGGCGGGGGACAATGAGCAGTTCTTC.

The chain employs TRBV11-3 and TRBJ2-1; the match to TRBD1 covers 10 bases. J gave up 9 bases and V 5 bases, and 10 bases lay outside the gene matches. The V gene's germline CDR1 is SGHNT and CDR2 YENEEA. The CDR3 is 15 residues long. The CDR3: CASSPRGQGFGEQFF. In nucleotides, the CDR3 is TGTGCCAGCAGCCCTAGGGGACAGGGGTTCGGTGAGCAGTTCTTC.

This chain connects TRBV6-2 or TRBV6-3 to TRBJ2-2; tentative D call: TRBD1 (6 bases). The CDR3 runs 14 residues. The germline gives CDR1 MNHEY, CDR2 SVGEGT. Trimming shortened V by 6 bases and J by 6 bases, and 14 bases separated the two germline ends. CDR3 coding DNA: TGTGCCAGCAGCTGGGACACCGTACCCGGGGAGCTGTTTTTT. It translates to CASSWDTVPGELFF.

In DNA, the CDR3 is TGTGCCAGCAGTCCCTCGGGGGTGAGCTCCTACGAGCAGTACTTC. Translation: CASSPSGVSSYEQYF. The gene calls are TRBV28 and TRBJ2-7; the D gene is possibly TRBD2 (6 bases). V was trimmed by 5 bases and J by 0 bases, leaving 14 bases between them. The V gene's germline CDR1 is MDHEN and CDR2 SYDVKM. The CDR3 runs to 15 residues.

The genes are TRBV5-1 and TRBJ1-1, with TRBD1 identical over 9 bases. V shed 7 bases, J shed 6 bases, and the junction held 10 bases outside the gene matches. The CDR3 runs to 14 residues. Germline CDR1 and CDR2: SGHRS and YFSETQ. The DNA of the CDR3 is TGCGCCAGCCGGATCGGGACAGGGCGAGCTGAAGCTTTCTTT. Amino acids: CASRIGTGRAEAFF. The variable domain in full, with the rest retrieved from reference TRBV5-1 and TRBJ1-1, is KAGVTQTPRYLIKTRGQQVTLSCSPISGHRSVSWYQQTPGQGLQFLFEYFSETQRNKGNFPGRFSGRQFSNSRSEMNVSTLELGDSALYLCASRIGTGRAEAFFGQGTRLTVV.

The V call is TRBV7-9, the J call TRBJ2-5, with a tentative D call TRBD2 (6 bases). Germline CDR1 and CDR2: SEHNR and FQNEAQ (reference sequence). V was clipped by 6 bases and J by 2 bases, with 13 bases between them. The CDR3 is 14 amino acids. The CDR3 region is CASRGSGHQETQYF. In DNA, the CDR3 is TGTGCCAGCAGAGGTAGCGGACATCAAGAGACCCAGTACTTC.

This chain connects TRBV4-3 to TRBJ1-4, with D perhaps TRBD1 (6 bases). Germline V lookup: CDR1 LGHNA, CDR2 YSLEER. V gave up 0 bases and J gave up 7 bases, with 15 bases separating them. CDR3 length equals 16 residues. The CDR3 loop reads CASSQDLGAPGEKLFF. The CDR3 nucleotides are TGCGCCAGCAGCCAAGATCTGGGGGCCCCAGGTGAAAAACTGTTTTTT.

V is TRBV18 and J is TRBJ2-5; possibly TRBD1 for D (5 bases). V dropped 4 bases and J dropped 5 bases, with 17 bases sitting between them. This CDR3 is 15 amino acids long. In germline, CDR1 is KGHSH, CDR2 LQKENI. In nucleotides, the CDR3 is TGTGCCAGCTCACTGGGCTTGGGGCCAACGGAGACCCAGTACTTC. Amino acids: CASSLGLGPTETQYF.

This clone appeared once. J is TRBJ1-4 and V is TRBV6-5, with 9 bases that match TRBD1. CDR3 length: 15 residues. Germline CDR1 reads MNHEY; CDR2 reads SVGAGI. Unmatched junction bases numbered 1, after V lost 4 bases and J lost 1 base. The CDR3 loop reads CASSLGQGTNEKLFF. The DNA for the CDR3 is TGTGCCAGCAGTTTGGGACAGGGAACTAATGAAAAACTGTTTTTT.

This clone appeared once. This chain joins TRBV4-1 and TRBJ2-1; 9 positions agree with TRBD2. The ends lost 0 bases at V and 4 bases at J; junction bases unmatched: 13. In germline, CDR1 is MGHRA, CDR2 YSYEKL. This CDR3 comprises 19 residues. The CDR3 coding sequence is TGCGCCAGCAGCCAAGATGGGGGAGCGGGGGGCTACTTATACAATGAGCAGTTCTTC. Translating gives CASSQDGGAGGYLYNEQFF.

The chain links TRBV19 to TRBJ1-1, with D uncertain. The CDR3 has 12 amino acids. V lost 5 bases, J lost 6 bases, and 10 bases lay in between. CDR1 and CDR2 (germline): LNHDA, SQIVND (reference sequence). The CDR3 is CASSVFQSEAFF. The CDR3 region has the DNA TGTGCCAGTAGTGTCTTCCAGTCTGAAGCTTTCTTT.

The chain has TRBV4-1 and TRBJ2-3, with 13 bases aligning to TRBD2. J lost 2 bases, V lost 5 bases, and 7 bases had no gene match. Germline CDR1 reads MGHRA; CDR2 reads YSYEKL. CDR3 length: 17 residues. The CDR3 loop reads CASSATLAGGITDTQYF. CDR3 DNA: TGCGCCAGCAGCGCCACACTAGCGGGGGGGATCACAGATACGCAGTATTTT.

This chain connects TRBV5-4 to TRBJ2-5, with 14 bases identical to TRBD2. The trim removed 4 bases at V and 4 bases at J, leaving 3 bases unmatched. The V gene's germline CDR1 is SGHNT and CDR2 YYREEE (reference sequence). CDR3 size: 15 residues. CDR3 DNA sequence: TGTGCCAGCAGCCCGGGACTAGCGGGAGCAGAGACCCAGTACTTC. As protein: CASSPGLAGAETQYF.

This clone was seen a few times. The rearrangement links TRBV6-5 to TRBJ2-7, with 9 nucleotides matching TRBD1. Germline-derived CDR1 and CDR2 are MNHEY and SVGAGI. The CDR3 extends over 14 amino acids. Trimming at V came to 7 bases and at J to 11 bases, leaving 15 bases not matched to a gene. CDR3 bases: TGTGCCAGCATGCCCTCGGGACAGGGCCGTTTTAAGTACTTC. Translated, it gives CASMPSGQGRFKYF.

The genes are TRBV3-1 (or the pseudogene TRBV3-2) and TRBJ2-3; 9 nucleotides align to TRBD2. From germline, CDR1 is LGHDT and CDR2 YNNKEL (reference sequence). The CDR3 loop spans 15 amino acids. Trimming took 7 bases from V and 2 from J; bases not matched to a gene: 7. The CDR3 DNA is TGTGCCAGCACCGCGGGAGGGCTTTCCACAGATACGCAGTATTTT. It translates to CASTAGGLSTDTQYF.

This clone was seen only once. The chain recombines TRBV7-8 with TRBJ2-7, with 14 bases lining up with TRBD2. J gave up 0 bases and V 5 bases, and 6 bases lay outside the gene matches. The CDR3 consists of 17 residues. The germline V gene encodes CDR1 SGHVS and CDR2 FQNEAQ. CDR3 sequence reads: CASSPTSGGAHSYEQYF. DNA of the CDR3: TGTGCCAGCAGCCCGACTAGCGGGGGGGCCCACTCCTACGAGCAGTACTTC.

The DNA of the CDR3 is TGTGCCAGCAGTTCCCTTTGGGCAGGCTCTAGCACAGATACGCAGTATTTT. Its protein is CASSSLWAGSSTDTQYF. V is TRBV25-1 and J is TRBJ2-3, with D hard to call. The ends were cut back, 5 bases at V and 0 bases at J, with 18 bases in the middle. CDR1 is MGHDK, CDR2 SYGVNS, per germline. CDR3 length equals 17 residues.